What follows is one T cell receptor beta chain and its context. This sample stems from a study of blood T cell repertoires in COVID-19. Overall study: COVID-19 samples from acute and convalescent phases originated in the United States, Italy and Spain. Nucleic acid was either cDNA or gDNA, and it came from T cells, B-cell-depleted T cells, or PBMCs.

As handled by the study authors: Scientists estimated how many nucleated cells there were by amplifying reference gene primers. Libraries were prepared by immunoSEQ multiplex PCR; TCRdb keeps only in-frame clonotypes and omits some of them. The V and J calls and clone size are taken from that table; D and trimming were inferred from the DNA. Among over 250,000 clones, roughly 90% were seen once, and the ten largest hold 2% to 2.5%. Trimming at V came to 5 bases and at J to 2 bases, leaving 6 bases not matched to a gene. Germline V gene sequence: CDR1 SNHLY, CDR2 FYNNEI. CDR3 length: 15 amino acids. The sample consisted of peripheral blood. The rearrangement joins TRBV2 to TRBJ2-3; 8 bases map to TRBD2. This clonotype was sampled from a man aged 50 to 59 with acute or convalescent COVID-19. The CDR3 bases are TGTGCCAGCAGTCTGCGGGGGGCCACCACAGATACGCAGTATTTT. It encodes CASSLRGATTDTQYF.